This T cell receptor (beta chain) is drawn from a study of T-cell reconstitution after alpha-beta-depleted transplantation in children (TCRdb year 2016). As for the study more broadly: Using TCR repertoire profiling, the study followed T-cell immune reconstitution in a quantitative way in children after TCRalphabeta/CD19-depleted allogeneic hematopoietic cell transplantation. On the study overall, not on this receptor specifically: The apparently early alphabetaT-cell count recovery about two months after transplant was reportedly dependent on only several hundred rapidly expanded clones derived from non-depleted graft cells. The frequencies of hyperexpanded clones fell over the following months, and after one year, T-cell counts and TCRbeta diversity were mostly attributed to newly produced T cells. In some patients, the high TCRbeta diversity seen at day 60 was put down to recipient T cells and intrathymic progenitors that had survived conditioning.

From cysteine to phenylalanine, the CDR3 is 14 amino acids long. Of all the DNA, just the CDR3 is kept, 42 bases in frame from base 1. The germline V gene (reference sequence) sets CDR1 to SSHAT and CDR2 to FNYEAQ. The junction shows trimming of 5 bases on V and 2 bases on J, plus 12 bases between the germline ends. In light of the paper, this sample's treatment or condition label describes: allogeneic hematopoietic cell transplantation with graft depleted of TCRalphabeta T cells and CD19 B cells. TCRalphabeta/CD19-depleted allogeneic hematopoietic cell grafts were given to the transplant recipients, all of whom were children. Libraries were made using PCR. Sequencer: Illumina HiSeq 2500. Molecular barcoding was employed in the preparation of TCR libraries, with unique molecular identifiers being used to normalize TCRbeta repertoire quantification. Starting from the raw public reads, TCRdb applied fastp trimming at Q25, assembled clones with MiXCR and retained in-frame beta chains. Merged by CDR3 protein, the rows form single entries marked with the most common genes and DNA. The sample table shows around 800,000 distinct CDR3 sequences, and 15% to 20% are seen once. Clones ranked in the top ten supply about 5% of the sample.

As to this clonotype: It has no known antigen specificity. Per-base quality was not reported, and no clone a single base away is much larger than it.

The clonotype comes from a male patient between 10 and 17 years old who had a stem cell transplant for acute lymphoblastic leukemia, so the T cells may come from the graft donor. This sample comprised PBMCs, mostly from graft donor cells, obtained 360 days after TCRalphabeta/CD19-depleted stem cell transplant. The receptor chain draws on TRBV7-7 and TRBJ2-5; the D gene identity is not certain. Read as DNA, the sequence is TGTGCCAGCAGCGCAAGATACGGGCAAGAGACCCAGTACTTC. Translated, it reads CASSARYGQETQYF.